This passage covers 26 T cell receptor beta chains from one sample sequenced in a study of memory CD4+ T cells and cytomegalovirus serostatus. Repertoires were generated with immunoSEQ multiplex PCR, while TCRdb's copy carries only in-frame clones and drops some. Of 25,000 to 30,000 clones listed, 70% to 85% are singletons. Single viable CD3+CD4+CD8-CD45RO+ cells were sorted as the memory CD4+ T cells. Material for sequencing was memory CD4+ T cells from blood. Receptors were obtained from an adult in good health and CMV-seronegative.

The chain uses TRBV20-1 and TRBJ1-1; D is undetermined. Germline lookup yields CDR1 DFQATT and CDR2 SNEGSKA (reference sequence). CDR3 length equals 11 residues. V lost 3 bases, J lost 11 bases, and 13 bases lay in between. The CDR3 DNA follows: TGCAGTGCTAGTAAGGTCCCGAATGCTTTCTTT. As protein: CSASKVPNAFF.

CDR3 DNA sequence: TGTGCCTGGAGGAGGACAGGGGGCGCGGGGACCCAGTACTTC. Encoded protein: CAWRRTGGAGTQYF. The chain uses TRBV30 and TRBJ2-5, with 11 bases lining up with TRBD1. Germline-derived CDR1 and CDR2 are GTSNPN and SVGIG (reference sequence). The junction had 7 bases not matched to a gene; V was cut back by 3 bases and J by 7 bases. The CDR3 is 14 amino acids.

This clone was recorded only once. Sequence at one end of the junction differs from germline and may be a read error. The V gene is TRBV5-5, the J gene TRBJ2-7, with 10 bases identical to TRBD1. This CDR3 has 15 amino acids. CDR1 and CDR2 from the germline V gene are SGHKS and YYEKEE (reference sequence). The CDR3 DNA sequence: TGTGCCAGCAGCTTGACTCGGGACAGGGGTGACGAGCAGTACTTT. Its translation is CASSLTRDRGDEQYF.

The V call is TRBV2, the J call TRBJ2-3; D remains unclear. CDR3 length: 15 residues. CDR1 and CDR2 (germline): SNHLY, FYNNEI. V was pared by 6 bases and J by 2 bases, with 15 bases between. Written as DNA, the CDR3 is TGTGCCAGCAGGTCGTTAACAAGTCCCACAGATACGCAGTATTTT. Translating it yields CASRSLTSPTDTQYF.

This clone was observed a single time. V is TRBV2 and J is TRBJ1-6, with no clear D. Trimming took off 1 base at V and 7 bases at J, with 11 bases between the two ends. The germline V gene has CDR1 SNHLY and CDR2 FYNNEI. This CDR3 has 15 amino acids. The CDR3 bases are TGTGCCAGCAGTGAAGGAGAGCGCTTGAATTCACCCCTCCACTTT. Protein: CASSEGERLNSPLHF.

The CDR3: CASRTSGTDTQYF. The DNA of the CDR3 is TGCGCCAGTAGGACTAGCGGCACAGATACGCAGTATTTT. The chain carries TRBV10-2 and TRBJ2-3; 9 nucleotides align to TRBD2. The CDR3 covers 13 residues. CDR1 WSHSY and CDR2 SAAADI come from the germline V gene. V lost 9 bases, J lost 1 base, and 2 bases stayed unmatched.

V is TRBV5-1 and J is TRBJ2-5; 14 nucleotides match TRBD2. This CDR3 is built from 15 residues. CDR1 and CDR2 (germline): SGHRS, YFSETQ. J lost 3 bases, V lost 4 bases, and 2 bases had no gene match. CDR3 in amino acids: CASSKTSGREETQYF. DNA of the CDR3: TGCGCCAGCAGCAAGACTAGCGGGAGGGAAGAGACCCAGTACTTC. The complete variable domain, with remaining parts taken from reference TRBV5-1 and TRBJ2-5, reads KAGVTQTPRYLIKTRGQQVTLSCSPISGHRSVSWYQQTPGQGLQFLFEYFSETQRNKGNFPGRFSGRQFSNSRSEMNVSTLELGDSALYLCASSKTSGREETQYFGPGTRLLVL.

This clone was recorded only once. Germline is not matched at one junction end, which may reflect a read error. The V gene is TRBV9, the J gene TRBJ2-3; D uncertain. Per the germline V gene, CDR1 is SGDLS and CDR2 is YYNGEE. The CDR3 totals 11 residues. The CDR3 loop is CASRVGDTQYF. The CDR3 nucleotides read TGTGCCAGCAGGGTAGGAGATACGCAGTATTTT.

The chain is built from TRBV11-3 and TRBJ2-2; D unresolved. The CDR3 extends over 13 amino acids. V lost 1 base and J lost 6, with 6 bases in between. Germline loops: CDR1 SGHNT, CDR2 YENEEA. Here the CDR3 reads CASSLGEAGELFF. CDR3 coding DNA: TGTGCCAGCAGCTTAGGGGAAGCCGGGGAGCTGTTTTTT.

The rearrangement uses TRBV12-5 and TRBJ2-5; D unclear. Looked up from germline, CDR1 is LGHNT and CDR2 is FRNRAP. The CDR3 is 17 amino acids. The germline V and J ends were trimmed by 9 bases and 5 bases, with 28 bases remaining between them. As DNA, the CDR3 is TGTGCTAGCGCTATAACCTACAGTAGTAAGGTTGTGGAGACCCAGTACTTC. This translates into CASAITYSSKVVETQYF.

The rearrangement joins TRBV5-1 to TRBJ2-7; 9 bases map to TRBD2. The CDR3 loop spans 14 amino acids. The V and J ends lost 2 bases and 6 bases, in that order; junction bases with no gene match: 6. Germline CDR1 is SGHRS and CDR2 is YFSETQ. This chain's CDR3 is CASSFPSGKSEQYF. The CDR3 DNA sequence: TGCGCCAGCAGCTTTCCTAGCGGGAAGAGCGAGCAGTACTTC.

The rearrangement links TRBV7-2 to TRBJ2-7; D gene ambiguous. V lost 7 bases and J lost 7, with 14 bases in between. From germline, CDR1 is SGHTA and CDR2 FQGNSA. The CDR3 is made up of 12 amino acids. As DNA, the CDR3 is TGTGCCAGCACCCTTTCTAGGGATGAGCAGTACTTC. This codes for CASTLSRDEQYF.

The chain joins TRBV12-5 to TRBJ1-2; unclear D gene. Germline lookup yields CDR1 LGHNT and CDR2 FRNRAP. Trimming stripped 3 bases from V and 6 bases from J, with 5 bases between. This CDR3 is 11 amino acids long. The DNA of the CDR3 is TGTGCTAGTGGTTTATCACATGGCTACACCTTC. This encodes CASGLSHGYTF.

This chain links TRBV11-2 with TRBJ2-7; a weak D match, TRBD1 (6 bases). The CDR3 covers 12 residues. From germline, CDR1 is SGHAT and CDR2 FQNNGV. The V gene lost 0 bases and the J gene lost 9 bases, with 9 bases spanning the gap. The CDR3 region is CASSLDRGAQYF. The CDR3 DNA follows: TGTGCCAGCAGCTTAGACAGGGGAGCGCAGTACTTC.

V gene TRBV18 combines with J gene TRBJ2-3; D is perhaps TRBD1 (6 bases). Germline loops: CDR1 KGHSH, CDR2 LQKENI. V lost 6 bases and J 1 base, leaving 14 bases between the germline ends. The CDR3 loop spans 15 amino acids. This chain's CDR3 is CASSPPQGRTDTQYF. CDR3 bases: TGTGCCAGCTCTCCCCCGCAGGGGCGCACAGATACGCAGTATTTT.

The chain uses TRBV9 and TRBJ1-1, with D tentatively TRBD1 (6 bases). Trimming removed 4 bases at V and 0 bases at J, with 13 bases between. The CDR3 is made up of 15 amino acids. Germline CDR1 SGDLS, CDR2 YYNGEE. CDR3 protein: CASSLTTGLNTEAFF. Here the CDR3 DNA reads TGTGCCAGCAGCCTGACGACAGGTTTGAACACTGAAGCTTTCTTT.

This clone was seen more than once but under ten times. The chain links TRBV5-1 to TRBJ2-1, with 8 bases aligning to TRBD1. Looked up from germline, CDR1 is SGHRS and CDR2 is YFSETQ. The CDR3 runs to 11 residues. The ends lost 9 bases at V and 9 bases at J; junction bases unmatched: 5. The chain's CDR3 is CATEQGGEQFF. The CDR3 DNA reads TGCGCCACCGAACAGGGGGGTGAGCAGTTCTTC.

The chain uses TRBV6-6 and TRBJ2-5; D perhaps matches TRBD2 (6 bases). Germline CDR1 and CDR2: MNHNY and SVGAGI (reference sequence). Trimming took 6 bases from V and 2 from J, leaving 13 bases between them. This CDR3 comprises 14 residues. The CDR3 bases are TGTGCCAGCAGATCCGGACTATTACAAGAGACCCAGTACTTC. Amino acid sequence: CASRSGLLQETQYF.

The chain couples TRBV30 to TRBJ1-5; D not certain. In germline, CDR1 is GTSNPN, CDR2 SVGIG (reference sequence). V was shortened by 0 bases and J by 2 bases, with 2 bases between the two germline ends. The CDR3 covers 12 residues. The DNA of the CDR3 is TGTGCCTGGAGTGTAGGCAATCAGCCCCAGCATTTT. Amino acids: CAWSVGNQPQHF.

CDR3 sequence (DNA): TGTGCCAGCTCGCTAGGACAGGCGTCCTACGAGCAGTACTTC. Translating gives CASSLGQASYEQYF. V and J are TRBV18 and TRBJ2-7; 7 positions agree with TRBD1. The CDR3 loop spans 14 amino acids. Germline V lookup: CDR1 KGHSH, CDR2 LQKENI. The junction had 6 bases not matched to a gene; V was cut back by 6 bases and J by 1 base.

The CDR3 spells CASSPRGAGTGNTIYF. DNA of the CDR3: TGTGCCAGCAGCCCCCGAGGGGCAGGGACAGGAAACACCATATATTTT. This rearrangement joins TRBV9 to TRBJ1-3, with D tentatively TRBD1 (6 bases). Trimming took off 4 bases at V and 4 bases at J, with 18 bases between the two ends. The CDR3 is made up of 16 amino acids. Germline V CDR1 and CDR2: SGDLS, YYNGEE.

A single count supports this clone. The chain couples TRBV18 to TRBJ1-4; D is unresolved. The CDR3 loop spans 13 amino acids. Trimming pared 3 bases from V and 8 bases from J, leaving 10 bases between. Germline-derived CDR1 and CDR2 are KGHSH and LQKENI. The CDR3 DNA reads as TGTGCCAGCTCACCGACGGTTCAGGAAAAACTGTTTTTT. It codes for CASSPTVQEKLFF. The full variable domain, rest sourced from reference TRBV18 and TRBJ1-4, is NAGVMQNPRHLVRRRGQEARLRCSPMKGHSHVYWYRQLPEEGLKFMVYLQKENIIDESGMPKERFSAEFPKEGPSILRIQQVVRGDSAAYFCASSPTVQEKLFFGSGTQLSVL.

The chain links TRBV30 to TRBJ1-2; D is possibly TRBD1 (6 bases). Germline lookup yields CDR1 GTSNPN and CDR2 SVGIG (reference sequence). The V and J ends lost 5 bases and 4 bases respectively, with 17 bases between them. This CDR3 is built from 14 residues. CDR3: CAWALGGASYGYTF. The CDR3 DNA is TGTGCCTGGGCCCTGGGGGGGGCGAGCTATGGCTACACCTTC.

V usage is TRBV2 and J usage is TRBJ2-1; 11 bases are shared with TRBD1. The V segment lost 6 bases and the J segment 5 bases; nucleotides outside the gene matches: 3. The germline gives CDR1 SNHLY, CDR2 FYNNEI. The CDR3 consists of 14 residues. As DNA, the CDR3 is TGTGCCAGCAGGGGGGACAGGGGGGACAATGAGCAGTTCTTC. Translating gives CASRGDRGDNEQFF. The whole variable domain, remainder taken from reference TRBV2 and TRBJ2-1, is EPEVTQTPSHQVTQMGQEVILRCVPISNHLYFYWYRQILGQKVEFLVSFYNNEISEKSEIFDDQFSVERPDGSNFTLKIRSTKLEDSAMYFCASRGDRGDNEQFFGPGTRLTVL.

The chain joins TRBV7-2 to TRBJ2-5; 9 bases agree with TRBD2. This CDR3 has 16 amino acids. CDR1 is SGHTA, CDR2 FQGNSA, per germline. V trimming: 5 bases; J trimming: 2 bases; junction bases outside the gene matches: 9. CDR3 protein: CASSAATTSGQETQYF. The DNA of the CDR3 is TGTGCCAGCAGCGCAGCAACCACTAGCGGGCAAGAGACCCAGTACTTC.

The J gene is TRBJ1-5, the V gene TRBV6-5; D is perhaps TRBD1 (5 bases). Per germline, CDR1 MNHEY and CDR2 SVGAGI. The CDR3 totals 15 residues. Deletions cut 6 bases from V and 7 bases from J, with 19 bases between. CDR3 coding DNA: TGTGCCAGCAGACCCGGGACTCCTTCTGGCCAGCCCCAGCATTTT. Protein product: CASRPGTPSGQPQHF.